This T cell receptor beta chain was sequenced during a study of blood T cell repertoires in COVID-19. The germline CDR1 and CDR2 sequences are SQVTM and ANQGSEA. J lost 5 bases, V lost 7 bases, and 6 bases had no gene match. CDR3 length equals 13 residues. The protocol was immunoSEQ multiplex PCR, while the TCRdb copy is restricted to in-frame clones and leaves out a portion. Of about 100,000 clones in the sample, approximately 93% were seen once. This TCR was sampled from a man aged 55 to 69 with acute or convalescent COVID-19. Material: peripheral blood. This chain uses TRBV29-1 with TRBJ1-5; 9 bases align to TRBD1. CDR3: CSAQGAVDQPQHF. The CDR3 region has the DNA TGCAGCGCACAGGGGGCAGTGGATCAGCCCCAGCATTTT.